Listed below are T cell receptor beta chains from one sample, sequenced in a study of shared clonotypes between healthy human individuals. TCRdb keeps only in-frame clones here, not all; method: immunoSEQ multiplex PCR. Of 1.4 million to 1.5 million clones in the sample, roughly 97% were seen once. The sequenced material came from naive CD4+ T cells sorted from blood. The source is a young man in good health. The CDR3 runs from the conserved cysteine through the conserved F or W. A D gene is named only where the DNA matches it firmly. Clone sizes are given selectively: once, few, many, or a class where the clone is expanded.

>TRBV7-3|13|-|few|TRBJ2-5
TGTGCCAGCAGTCTCCGTGGCCAAGAGACCCAGTACTTC
CASSLRGQETQYF
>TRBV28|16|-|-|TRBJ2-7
TGTGCCAGCAGTTCCCACCGGACAGTCGCCTCCTACGAGCAGTACTTC
CASSSHRTVASYEQYF
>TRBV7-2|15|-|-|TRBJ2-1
TGTGCCAGCAGCTTAGTCCAGACACAATACAATGAGCAGTTCTTC
CASSLVQTQYNEQFF
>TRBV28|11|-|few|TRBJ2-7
TGTGCCAGCAGTTTTATCTACGAGCAGTACTTC
CASSFIYEQYF
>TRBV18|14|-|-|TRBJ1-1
TGTGCCAGCTCTAACAGGGTCGGAGACACTGAAGCTTTCTTT
CASSNRVGDTEAFF
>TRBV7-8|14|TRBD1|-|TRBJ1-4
TGTGCCAGCAGATTGGACAGGGGGAATGAAAAACTGTTTTTT
CASRLDRGNEKLFF
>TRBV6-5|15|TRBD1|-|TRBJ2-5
TGTGCCAGCAGTTACTCCAGGGGGCGCGTGGAGACCCAGTACTTC
CASSYSRGRVETQYF
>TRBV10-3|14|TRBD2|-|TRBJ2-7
TGTGCCATCAGTCCTAGCGGGAGCCCCTACGAGCAGTACTTC
CAISPSGSPYEQYF
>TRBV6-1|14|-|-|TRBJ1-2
TGTGCCAGCAGTCCAAAAGGGGGGGCTGGAGGCTACACCTTC
CASSPKGGAGGYTF
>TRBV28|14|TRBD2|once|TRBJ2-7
TGTGCCAGCGGCCCGGGACTAGCCCTCTCCGAGCAGTACTTC
CASGPGLALSEQYF
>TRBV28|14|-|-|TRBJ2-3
TGTGCCACCACCGATGGCGGTTACACAGATACGCAGTATTTT
CATTDGGYTDTQYF
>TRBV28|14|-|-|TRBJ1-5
TGTGCCAGCAACGAGGAGTATAGCAATCAGCCCCAGCATTTT
CASNEEYSNQPQHF
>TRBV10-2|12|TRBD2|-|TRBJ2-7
TGCGCCAGCAGACGGGGGGGCAACGAGCAGTACTTC
CASRRGGNEQYF
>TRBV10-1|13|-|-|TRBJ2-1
TGCGCCAGCAGTGAGCAGCTTAGTTCTGAGCAGTTCTTC
CASSEQLSSEQFF
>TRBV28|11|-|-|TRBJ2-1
TGTGCCAGCAGAGGCACGGGTGAGCAGTTCTTC
CASRGTGEQFF
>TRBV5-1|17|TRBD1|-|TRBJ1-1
TGCGCCAGCAGCTTGGAAGTATGGGACAGGCCGAACACTGAAGCTTTCTTT
CASSLEVWDRPNTEAFF
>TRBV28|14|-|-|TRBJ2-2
TGTGCCAGCATCCCTTGGGGGAACACCGGGGAGCTGTTTTTT
CASIPWGNTGELFF
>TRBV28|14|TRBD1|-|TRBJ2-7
TGTGCCAGCAGGGTGGACAGGGGGCGGGACGAGCAGTACTTC
CASRVDRGRDEQYF
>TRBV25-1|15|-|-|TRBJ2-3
TGTGCCAGCAGTGAAGTCGGGGAGCGCACAGATACGCAGTATTTT
CASSEVGERTDTQYF
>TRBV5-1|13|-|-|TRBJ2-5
TGCGCCAGCACCTCCGAACGCGGGGAGACCCAGTACTTC
CASTSERGETQYF
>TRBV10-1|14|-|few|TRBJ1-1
TGCGCCAGCAGTGAGAGCCATAGGAACACTGAAGCTTTCTTT
CASSESHRNTEAFF
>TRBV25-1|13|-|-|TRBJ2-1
TGTGCCAGCAGTGAACCGGCCTCCAATGAGCAGTTCTTC
CASSEPASNEQFF